The 10 T cell receptor beta chains presented below share a single source sample, sequenced in a study of blood T cell repertoires in COVID-19. Only in-frame clones appear in the TCRdb table, and some are missing; sequencing was by immunoSEQ multiplex PCR. The top ten hold about 33% of the sample, which has nearly 45,000 clones, over 75% seen once. What was sequenced was peripheral blood. Receptors were obtained from a woman at least 80 years old with acute or convalescent COVID-19.

This clone was detected ten times or more. This CDR3 is CASSPGINTEAFF. DNA for the CDR3: TGTGCCTCCTCCCCGGGAATTAACACTGAAGCTTTCTTT. This rearrangement joins TRBV30 to TRBJ1-1; no reliable D call. The V end lost 7 bases, the J end lost 2 bases, and 14 bases lay between the germline ends. This CDR3 has 13 residues. Germline V gene lookup returns CDR1 GTSNPN and CDR2 SVGIG (reference sequence).

The chain joins TRBV18 to TRBJ2-6; a weak D match, TRBD1 (5 bases). Germline CDR1 and CDR2: KGHSH and LQKENI. This CDR3 has 15 residues. V lost 2 bases to trimming and J lost 4 bases, with 9 bases between them. The CDR3 DNA reads as TGTGCCAGCTCACCAGGGGCCAGCGGGGCCAACGTCCTGACTTTC. Protein product: CASSPGASGANVLTF.

The chain uses TRBV5-6 and TRBJ1-4; 7 bases line up with TRBD1. The CDR3 contains 15 residues. The germline gives CDR1 SGHDT, CDR2 YYEEEE. Trimming took 0 bases from V and 6 from J; bases not matched to a gene: 5. CDR3 DNA sequence: TGTGCCAGCAGCTTGGCCCCCGGACAGGATGAAAAACTGTTTTTT. Residues: CASSLAPGQDEKLFF.

V and J are TRBV10-3 and TRBJ1-1; the D gene is possibly TRBD1 (6 bases). CDR3 size: 16 residues. CDR1 ENHRY and CDR2 SYGVKD come from the germline V gene. V gave up 5 bases and J gave up 0 bases, with 16 bases separating them. The DNA of the CDR3 is TGTGCCATCAGTCCTACAGGGTCGAGTATGAACACTGAAGCTTTCTTT. Its translation is CAISPTGSSMNTEAFF.

This chain connects TRBV24-1 to TRBJ2-2, with D maybe TRBD1 (5 bases). The CDR3 spans 15 residues. The V gene lost 6 bases and the J gene lost 0 bases, with 10 bases spanning the gap. From germline, CDR1 is KGHDR and CDR2 SFDVKD. The chain's CDR3 is CATSRAGSNTGELFF. CDR3 nucleotides: TGTGCCACCAGTAGAGCAGGGTCGAACACCGGGGAGCTGTTTTTT.

The rearrangement joins TRBV19 to TRBJ1-1; D is perhaps TRBD1 (6 bases). This CDR3 has 13 residues. Trimming removed 7 bases at V and 4 bases at J, with 13 bases between. CDR1 and CDR2 (germline): LNHDA, SQIVND (reference sequence). The CDR3 loop is CASTHRGSTEAFF. The CDR3 nucleotides are TGTGCCAGTACCCATAGGGGGAGCACTGAAGCTTTCTTT.

V and J are TRBV9 and TRBJ2-7; TRBD2 agrees at 12 bases. Trimming removed 0 bases from V and 5 bases from J; junction bases left unmatched: 0. In germline, CDR1 is SGDLS, CDR2 YYNGEE. The CDR3 is 14 residues long. CDR3 amino acids: CASSVGLAGDEQYF. As DNA, the CDR3 is TGTGCCAGCAGCGTAGGACTAGCGGGAGACGAGCAGTACTTC.

The rearrangement links TRBV6-1 to TRBJ1-5; D unresolved. The CDR3 consists of 13 residues. Trimming left V 5 bases short and J 3 bases short, with 8 bases between. The germline V gene has CDR1 MNHNS and CDR2 SASEGT. CDR3 coding DNA: TGTGCCAGCAGTCTGGCTTCCAATCAGCCCCAGCATTTT. It translates to CASSLASNQPQHF.

The chain carries TRBV11-3 and TRBJ1-1; no clear D. The V end was cut by 3 bases, the J end by 3 bases, with 8 bases between. Looked up from germline, CDR1 is SGHNT and CDR2 is YENEEA. CDR3 size: 13 residues. The CDR3: CASSLSEYTEAFF. The CDR3 nucleotides read TGTGCCAGCAGCTTGTCTGAGTACACTGAAGCTTTCTTT.

This clone has just one count. V and J are TRBV12-3 or TRBV12-4 and TRBJ1-2; no reliable D call. With 6 bases removed from V and 8 bases from J, the gap between germline ends came to 16 bases. The CDR3 runs to 13 residues. For the CDR3, the DNA is TGTGCCAGCAGCTTCGGGGAATCCCGCGGCTACACCTTC. This sequence encodes CASSFGESRGYTF.